Below, 12 T cell receptor beta chains from the same sample are listed, as sequenced in a study of PD-1 blockade in classical Hodgkin lymphoma. Assay: immunoSEQ multiplex PCR; the TCRdb copy retains only in-frame clones and omits some. Here the sample spans 40,000 to 50,000 clones, about 74% being singletons. The patients all showed relapse after autologous stem cell transplantation, while their brentuximab vedotin exposure varied. Specimen: peripheral blood mononuclear cells (PBMCs), collected at baseline. Receptor source: a human donor with classical Hodgkin lymphoma.

The chain combines TRBV27 with TRBJ1-2, with D unresolved. The CDR3 spans 12 residues. Germline-derived CDR1 and CDR2 are MNHEY and SMNVEV (reference sequence). The V and J ends lost 7 bases and 7 bases respectively, with 13 bases between them. CDR3 amino acids: CASTRVYIGYTF. The DNA for the CDR3 is TGTGCCAGCACCCGAGTGTATATTGGCTACACCTTC.

This chain links TRBV7-2 with TRBJ2-2; D gene uncertain. The CDR3 length is 15 residues. Trimming pared 2 bases from V and 2 bases from J, leaving 9 bases between. Germline V gene data show CDR1 as SGHTA and CDR2 as FQGNSA. Written as DNA, the CDR3 is TGTGCCAGCAGCTTAAGTTTGCTTAACACCGGGGAGCTGTTTTTT. It encodes CASSLSLLNTGELFF.

The J gene is TRBJ2-5, the V gene TRBV7-8, with D tentatively TRBD1 or TRBD2 (5 bases each). The germline V gene has CDR1 SGHVS and CDR2 FQNEAQ. V lost 3 bases and J lost 0, with 5 bases in between. This CDR3 region has 13 residues. The chain's CDR3 is CASSLGDQETQYF. CDR3 in DNA: TGTGCCAGCAGCTTGGGGGACCAAGAGACCCAGTACTTC.

The chain combines TRBV11-2 with TRBJ1-2; perhaps TRBD1 as D (5 bases). The CDR3 length is 17 residues. Germline values: CDR1 SGHAT, CDR2 FQNNGV. The ends were cut back, 2 bases at V and 0 bases at J, with 16 bases in the middle. The CDR3 DNA reads as TGTGCCAGCAGCTTAACTACAGGCCCCCACGCTAACTATGGCTACACCTTC. The encoded protein is CASSLTTGPHANYGYTF.

This chain connects TRBV6-5 to TRBJ2-1, with D maybe TRBD1 (7 bases). There are 14 residues in the CDR3. From germline, CDR1 is MNHEY and CDR2 SVGAGI. Trimming took 8 bases from V and 8 from J, leaving 19 bases between them. DNA of the CDR3: TGTGCCAGCCGCTTCCAGGGGGGCACGGATGAGCAGTTCTTC. Translation gives CASRFQGGTDEQFF.

The genes are TRBV5-6 and TRBJ1-2; no clear D gene. Trimming removed 0 bases at V and 4 bases at J, with 16 bases between. CDR1 and CDR2 from the germline V gene are SGHDT and YYEEEE. This CDR3 contains 16 residues. The CDR3 spells CASSLAPGPELYGYTF. Written as DNA, the CDR3 is TGTGCCAGCAGCTTGGCACCCGGGCCAGAGCTCTATGGCTACACCTTC. Filled out from reference TRBV5-6 and TRBJ1-2, the complete variable domain reads DAGVTQSPTHLIKTRGQQVTLRCSPKSGHDTVSWYQQALGQGPQFIFQYYEEEERQRGNFPDRFSGHQFPNYSSELNVNALLLGDSALYLCASSLAPGPELYGYTFGSGTRLTVV.

The J gene is TRBJ1-1, the V gene TRBV19; TRBD1 aligns across 7 bases. The CDR3 length is 15 residues. The V segment lost 9 bases and the J segment 1 base; nucleotides outside the gene matches: 11. Germline V gives CDR1 LNHDA, CDR2 SQIVND (reference sequence). CDR3 coding DNA: TGTGCCAGCCCCAGGCAGGGACAGAAGAACACTGAAGCTTTCTTT. The encoded protein is CASPRQGQKNTEAFF. The variable domain in full, completed from reference TRBV19 and TRBJ1-1, reads DGGITQSPKYLFRKEGQNVTLSCEQNLNHDAMYWYRQDPGQGLRLIYYSQIVNDFQKGDIAEGYSVSREKKESFPLTVTSAQKNPTAFYLCASPRQGQKNTEAFFGQGTRLTVV.

The genes are TRBV27 and TRBJ1-3; D gene uncertain. Deletions cut 5 bases from V and 0 bases from J, with 11 bases between. This CDR3 is built from 15 residues. Germline V CDR1 and CDR2: MNHEY, SMNVEV (reference sequence). The CDR3 here is CASSPISGSGNTIYF. The CDR3 nucleotides are TGTGCCAGCAGTCCCATCTCGGGCTCTGGAAACACCATATATTTT.

The rearrangement joins TRBV7-9 to TRBJ2-3; 7 nucleotides match TRBD1. The CDR3 is 16 residues long. The ends lost 2 bases at V and 3 bases at J; junction bases unmatched: 8. The germline V gene has CDR1 SEHNR and CDR2 FQNEAQ (reference sequence). The CDR3 DNA follows: TGTGCCAGCAGCTTAAGGGGACAGAGTGGTACAGATACGCAGTATTTT. Protein product: CASSLRGQSGTDTQYF.

This chain connects TRBV20-1 to TRBJ2-7, with D perhaps TRBD2 (5 bases). The V gene lost 7 bases and the J gene lost 4 bases, with 11 bases spanning the gap. Germline V CDR1 and CDR2: DFQATT, SNEGSKA (reference sequence). There are 11 residues in the CDR3. The CDR3 nucleotides are TGCAGTGAAGTCCGGGGATACGAGCAGTACTTC. It codes for CSEVRGYEQYF.

This clone occurred once. The chain recombines TRBV5-1 with TRBJ2-5; 9 nucleotides line up with TRBD1. The CDR3 runs 16 residues. From germline, CDR1 is SGHRS and CDR2 YFSETQ. The J segment lost 4 bases and the V segment lost 1 base, leaving 8 bases of the junction unmatched. For the CDR3, the DNA is TGCGCCAGCAGCTTGATGAGACAGGGGGGACGAGAGACCCAGTACTTC. It codes for CASSLMRQGGRETQYF. Supplemented by reference TRBV5-1 and TRBJ2-5, the full variable domain reads KAGVTQTPRYLIKTRGQQVTLSCSPISGHRSVSWYQQTPGQGLQFLFEYFSETQRNKGNFPGRFSGRQFSNSRSEMNVSTLELGDSALYLCASSLMRQGGRETQYFGPGTRLLVL.

The chain joins TRBV18 to TRBJ2-5, with D tentatively TRBD1 or TRBD2 (5 bases each). The V gene lost 3 bases and the J gene lost 2 bases, with 13 bases spanning the gap. Germline V lookup: CDR1 KGHSH, CDR2 LQKENI. The CDR3 consists of 15 residues. The CDR3 region has the DNA TGTGCCAGCTCACCTATGGGGGTTTCTCAAGAGACCCAGTACTTC. This encodes CASSPMGVSQETQYF.